Following are 21 T cell receptor beta chains from one sample sequenced in a study of Graves' ophthalmopathy and Graves' hyperthyroidism. Beta-chain TCR CDR3 regions were amplified from RNA transcripts. RT-PCR with HTBI primers came first, then second-round multiplex PCR. TCRdb reprocessed the multiplex PCR reads via MiXCR and lists one record per CDR3 protein. The sample lists around 1,000,000 distinct CDR3 sequences, about 38% seen once, with over 8.5% in the top ten. Sequenced input: peripheral blood or thyroid tissue (not recorded which). These receptors were obtained from an adult man with Graves' hyperthyroidism.

DNA for the CDR3: TGTGCCAGTAGTGAGAACAGGGCCTCGGGGCCCCAGCATTTT. It translates to CASSENRASGPQHF. The chain employs TRBV19 and TRBJ1-5; weak D call: TRBD1 (6 bases). Trimming took off 5 bases at V and 9 bases at J, with 17 bases between the two ends. Germline V CDR1 and CDR2: LNHDA, SQIVND (reference sequence). The CDR3 is made up of 14 amino acids.

This clonotype was seen a few times. The V gene is TRBV9, the J gene TRBJ2-2, with D perhaps matching TRBD1 (6 bases). Germline V gene sequence: CDR1 SGDLS, CDR2 YYNGEE. The CDR3 runs to 14 residues. With 3 bases removed from V and 6 bases from J, the gap between germline ends came to 12 bases. The chain's CDR3 is CASSAQGFSGELFF. Written as DNA, the CDR3 is TGTGCCAGCAGCGCACAGGGATTTTCCGGGGAGCTGTTTTTT.

This chain connects TRBV7-2 to TRBJ2-5, with D unresolved. With 5 bases removed from V and 5 bases from J, the gap between germline ends came to 18 bases. This CDR3 has 15 amino acids. The germline V gene has CDR1 SGHTA and CDR2 FQGNSA. CDR3 loop: CASSTRTVLRETQYF. The CDR3 region has the DNA TGTGCCAGCAGCACCAGGACGGTCTTAAGGGAGACCCAGTACTTC. The whole variable domain, filled in from reference TRBV7-2 and TRBJ2-5, reads GAGVSQSPSNKVTEKGKDVELRCDPISGHTALYWYRQSLGQGLEFLIYFQGNSAPDKSGLPSDRFSAERTGGSVSTLTIQRTQQEDSAVYLCASSTRTVLRETQYFGPGTRLLVL.

This clonotype has a single count. An end of the junction differs from the germline gene, which may be a read error. This chain uses TRBV12-3 or TRBV12-4 with TRBJ1-2; weak D call: TRBD1 (6 bases). CDR3 size: 13 residues. CDR3 amino acids: CASSLSGAQGCTF. Here the CDR3 DNA reads TGTGCCAGCAGTTTATCGGGGGCGCAAGGCTGCACCTTC.

The CDR3 DNA reads TGTGCCAGCAGCTTCGACAGGGGCGGATACACCATATATTTT. It translates to CASSFDRGGYTIYF. The chain carries TRBV5-6 and TRBJ1-3, with 8 bases lining up with TRBD1. The J segment lost 8 bases and the V segment lost 2 bases, leaving 6 bases of the junction unmatched. The CDR3 length is 14 residues. Per the germline V gene, CDR1 is SGHDT and CDR2 is YYEEEE.

This clonotype occurred many times. In DNA form, the CDR3 reads TGTGCCAGCCGCGGGCCGGGACACCGGAGTCGTCCCCAGCATTTT. It codes for CASRGPGHRSRPQHF. The rearrangement uses TRBV11-2 and TRBJ1-5, with D possibly TRBD1 on 6 matching bases. This CDR3 has 15 amino acids. Trimming took off 8 bases at V and 10 bases at J, with 24 bases between the two ends. CDR1 is SGHAT and CDR2 is FQNNGV in the germline V gene. The full variable domain, rest sourced from reference TRBV11-2 and TRBJ1-5, is EAGVAQSPRYKIIEKRQSVAFWCNPISGHATLYWYQQILGQGPKLLIQFQNNGVVDDSQLPKDRFSAERLKGVDSTLKIQPAKLEDSAVYLCASRGPGHRSRPQHFGDGTRLSIL.

This chain joins TRBV7-9 and TRBJ2-5, with no clear D. Per the germline V gene, CDR1 is SEHNR and CDR2 is FQNEAQ (reference sequence). The CDR3 is 16 amino acids. V was pared by 5 bases and J by 1 base, with 17 bases between. CDR3 residues: CASSRTFESIQETQYF. CDR3 nucleotide sequence: TGTGCCAGCAGCCGGACCTTTGAGTCAATCCAAGAGACCCAGTACTTC.

The chain combines TRBV6-1 with TRBJ2-2; TRBD1 is a possible D gene (6 bases). CDR3 length equals 15 residues. Trimming took 5 bases from V and 2 from J, leaving 12 bases between them. CDR1 is MNHNS, CDR2 SASEGT, per germline. The CDR3 is CASSKRTDNTGELFF. CDR3 nucleotides: TGTGCCAGCAGTAAGAGGACAGATAACACCGGGGAGCTGTTTTTT.

V is TRBV13 and J is TRBJ2-7, with D tentatively TRBD2 (5 bases). The CDR3 contains 16 residues. Germline-derived CDR1 and CDR2 are PRHDT and FYEKMQ (reference sequence). The V and J ends lost 0 bases and 2 bases respectively, with 14 bases between them. CDR3: CASSLGLQRNPYEQYF. The CDR3, as DNA: TGTGCCAGCAGCTTAGGCCTCCAGCGGAACCCCTACGAGCAGTACTTC.

The J gene is TRBJ1-2, the V gene TRBV10-3; the D gene is possibly TRBD1 (5 bases). The V and J ends lost 6 bases and 5 bases respectively, with 16 bases between them. The CDR3 extends over 14 amino acids. CDR1 is ENHRY, CDR2 SYGVKD, per germline. This CDR3 reads CAIRQRGRVYGYTF. CDR3 DNA sequence: TGTGCCATCAGGCAACGCGGCAGGGTTTATGGCTACACCTTC.

This clonotype was detected once. The gene calls are TRBV7-9 and TRBJ1-1; 10 bases are a match to TRBD1. The CDR3 consists of 16 residues. The V gene end was trimmed by 3 bases and the J gene end by 3 bases; junction bases not matched to a gene: 7. Germline V gives CDR1 SEHNR, CDR2 FQNEAQ (reference sequence). CDR3 sequence (DNA): TGTGCCAGCAGCTTCCAAAGACAGGGGGCAGACACTGAAGCTTTCTTT. Its translation is CASSFQRQGADTEAFF.

This clonotype was detected a few times. Written as DNA, the CDR3 is TGTGCCAGCGGCAAGTTGTGGGAGCAGTACTTC. Translation: CASGKLWEQYF. The chain couples TRBV14 to TRBJ2-7; no clear D gene. Trimming took 8 bases from V and 7 from J, leaving 12 bases between them. The CDR3 totals 11 residues. Germline loops: CDR1 SGHDN, CDR2 FVKESK.

As concerns this clonotype: A much larger clonotype is one base distant, so this may be a read error. Because it lacks the conserved phenylalanine or tryptophan at the end, this CDR3 is likely a read error. The chain links TRBV29-1 to TRBJ2-5; either TRBD1 or TRBD2 may fit D (5 bases each). The CDR3 consists of 14 residues. V was pared by 3 bases and J by 2 bases, with 13 bases between. Germline loops: CDR1 SQVTM, CDR2 ANQGSEA. The CDR3 coding sequence is TGCAGCGTTGATAGGGACGGAGTTCAAGAGACCCAGTACCTC. Amino acid sequence: CSVDRDGVQETQYL.

This chain joins TRBV29-1 and TRBJ2-2; the D gene is possibly TRBD1 (5 bases). CDR1 is SQVTM, CDR2 ANQGSEA, per germline. The CDR3 contains 13 residues. V was pared by 2 bases and J by 11 bases, with 15 bases between. CDR3 protein: CSVEWQGTYELFF. CDR3 DNA: TGCAGCGTTGAATGGCAGGGCACCTACGAGCTGTTTTTT.

This clonotype was recorded at least ten times. This chain uses TRBV20-1 with TRBJ2-5, with TRBD1 identical over 8 bases. Germline-derived CDR1 and CDR2 are DFQATT and SNEGSKA (reference sequence). Trimming cost V 4 bases and J 6 bases; bases outside gene matches: 10. The CDR3 totals 14 residues. The CDR3 reads CSATVSGGAKTQYF. Written as DNA, the CDR3 is TGCAGTGCTACAGTATCAGGGGGCGCGAAGACCCAGTACTTC.

This clonotype was observed at least ten times. The V gene is TRBV7-9, the J gene TRBJ1-4, with a tentative D call TRBD1 (5 bases). Germline V gives CDR1 SEHNR, CDR2 FQNEAQ (reference sequence). The germline V and J ends were trimmed by 5 bases and 13 bases, with 14 bases remaining between them. The CDR3 is 12 amino acids. The CDR3 bases are TGTGCCAGCAGCACGGGGCGAAGCCGACTGTTTTTT. Translating it yields CASSTGRSRLFF.

The V and J genes are TRBV25-1 and TRBJ1-2; 7 nucleotides align to TRBD1. V dropped 5 bases and J dropped 3; count of bases not matched to a gene: 6. There are 14 residues in the CDR3. Germline CDR1 is MGHDK and CDR2 is SYGVNS. The CDR3 region is CASSPSTGHYGYTF. In nucleotides, the CDR3 is TGTGCCAGCAGTCCGTCGACAGGGCACTATGGCTACACCTTC.

This clonotype was observed once. A read error may be the cause here, since a much bigger clone is one base away. V usage is TRBV2 and J usage is TRBJ1-2; TRBD1 is a possible D gene (6 bases). The CDR3 runs to 13 residues. Germline lookup yields CDR1 SNHLY and CDR2 FYNNEI. CDR3: CVSSSDRIYGYTF. The CDR3 DNA is TGTGTCAGCAGCTCAGACAGGATCTATGGCTACACCTTC.

Concerning this clonotype itself: With a much larger clone just one base away, this may be a read error. The J gene is TRBJ2-7, the V gene TRBV5-6; D might be TRBD1 (5 bases). CDR1 and CDR2 (germline): SGHDT, YYEEEE. V was cut by 4 bases and J by 5 bases, with 16 bases left in between. This CDR3 has 14 amino acids. CDR3 in DNA: TGTGCCAGCAGCCAGGACATCGGGTCCCACGAGCAGTACTTC. Translation gives CASSQDIGSHEQYF.

The genes are TRBV2 and TRBJ2-5; 8 nucleotides match TRBD1. CDR1 and CDR2 (germline): SNHLY, FYNNEI. J was trimmed by 5 bases and V by 6 bases; bases with no gene match: 17. CDR3 length equals 17 residues. The CDR3 region is CASRPEGQGTLGETQYF. The CDR3 DNA reads as TGTGCCAGCAGGCCCGAAGGACAGGGAACCCTTGGGGAGACCCAGTACTTC.

This clonotype was detected ten times or more. The chain employs TRBV19 and TRBJ2-7; 8 nucleotides agree with TRBD1. V shed 6 bases and J 2 bases; nucleotides not matched to a gene: 3. Germline assignment: CDR1 LNHDA and CDR2 SQIVND (reference sequence). The CDR3 loop spans 13 amino acids. The CDR3 sequence is CASRAQGAYEQYF. The CDR3 region has the DNA TGTGCCAGTAGGGCACAGGGGGCCTACGAGCAGTACTTC.